Each of the 20 T cell receptor beta chains below was sequenced from the same sample in a study of cytomegalovirus exposure and HLA in healthy donors. PCR involved 60 Vbeta and 13 Jbeta primers. Clones were sequenced by immunoSEQ multiplex PCR, and TCRdb holds only the in-frame ones, with some missing. The sample includes some 130,000 clones, 80% of them seen just once. Sequencing was done on a sample of PBMCs. The receptor source for this set is a man under 40 in good health and CMV-seronegative.

The V and J genes are TRBV5-4 and TRBJ1-2; tentative D call: TRBD1 (6 bases). The CDR3 runs to 13 residues. The germline gives CDR1 SGHNT, CDR2 YYREEE (reference sequence). Trimming took 3 bases from V and 8 from J, leaving 14 bases between them. The CDR3 nucleotides read TGTGCCAGCAGCTCTACTACAGGGAGAGGCTACACCTTC. It is translated as CASSSTTGRGYTF.

The V gene is TRBV6-5, the J gene TRBJ2-7; D uncertain. The CDR3 consists of 14 residues. CDR1 and CDR2 (germline): MNHEY, SVGAGI. The V and J ends lost 5 bases and 3 bases respectively, with 14 bases between them. The CDR3 region has the DNA TGTGCCAGCAGTCGCCGACCGGGTTACTACGAGCAGTACTTC. As protein: CASSRRPGYYEQYF.

The V and J genes are TRBV9 and TRBJ2-7; weak D call: TRBD2 (6 bases). The ends were cut back, 5 bases at V and 3 bases at J, with 18 bases in the middle. The CDR3 sequence is 15 residues long. CDR1 is SGDLS, CDR2 YYNGEE, per germline. In nucleotides, the CDR3 is TGTGCCAGCAGTGTGGGGGGAATGACAAACTACGAGCAGTACTTC. Translating gives CASSVGGMTNYEQYF.

This rearrangement joins TRBV7-8 to TRBJ1-1; no reliable D call. Looked up from germline, CDR1 is SGHVS and CDR2 is FQNEAQ. This CDR3 has 12 residues. With 3 bases removed from V and 1 base from J, the gap between germline ends came to 3 bases. The CDR3 here is CASSFKNTEAFF. The CDR3 DNA reads as TGTGCCAGCAGCTTCAAGAACACTGAAGCTTTCTTT.

The V gene is TRBV28, the J gene TRBJ2-7; tentatively, D is TRBD2 (6 bases). Trimming took off 5 bases at V and 4 bases at J, with 9 bases between the two ends. Germline V lookup: CDR1 MDHEN, CDR2 SYDVKM. This CDR3 is built from 12 residues. The CDR3, as DNA: TGTGCCAGCAGTGGACTACAATACGAGCAGTACTTC. Translated: CASSGLQYEQYF.

The chain recombines TRBV7-9 with TRBJ2-1, with D perhaps matching TRBD2 (5 bases). Trimming cost V 4 bases and J 11 bases, with 9 bases left between them. The CDR3 runs 11 residues. Germline V lookup: CDR1 SEHNR, CDR2 FQNEAQ (reference sequence). In DNA, the CDR3 is TGTGCCAGCAGCTCCGACTACCAGCAGTTCTTC. This sequence encodes CASSSDYQQFF.

The V call is TRBV7-9, the J call TRBJ2-5; 7 bases align to TRBD1. The trim removed 8 bases at V and 2 bases at J, leaving 11 bases unmatched. CDR1 and CDR2 from the germline V gene are SEHNR and FQNEAQ (reference sequence). The CDR3 is 15 residues long. CDR3 bases: TGTGCCAGCGACTCCTGGGGCAGGGGGCAAGAGACCCAGTACTTC. Its translation: CASDSWGRGQETQYF.

The rearrangement links TRBV5-1 to TRBJ2-1, with 9 positions matching TRBD2. The germline gives CDR1 SGHRS, CDR2 YFSETQ. CDR3 length equals 15 residues. Trimming took 1 base from V and 4 from J; bases not matched to a gene: 3. CDR3: CASSLQTSGYNEQFF. CDR3 coding DNA: TGCGCCAGCAGCTTGCAGACTAGCGGTTACAATGAGCAGTTCTTC.

The chain recombines TRBV10-1 with TRBJ2-3; 9 positions match TRBD2. Per germline, CDR1 WNHNN and CDR2 SYGVQD (reference sequence). This CDR3 spans 13 amino acids. J was trimmed by 12 bases and V by 6 bases; bases with no gene match: 10. As DNA, the CDR3 is TGCGCCAGCAGCCCAGGGACTAGCCCCTCCCAGTATTTT. Residues: CASSPGTSPSQYF.

The gene calls are TRBV18 and TRBJ2-2; no firm D call. Germline V gives CDR1 KGHSH, CDR2 LQKENI. V was shortened by 5 bases and J by 7 bases, with 11 bases between the two germline ends. There are 13 residues in the CDR3. CDR3 amino acids: CASSTNRGGELFF. The CDR3 region has the DNA TGTGCCAGCTCAACAAATCGTGGCGGGGAGCTGTTTTTT.

V is TRBV4-2 and J is TRBJ2-7; 9 nucleotides line up with TRBD1. Germline V gene lookup returns CDR1 LGHNA and CDR2 YNFKEQ. The CDR3 length is 15 residues. The V segment lost 0 bases and the J segment 3 bases; nucleotides outside the gene matches: 3. The DNA for the CDR3 is TGTGCCAGCAGCCAAGACTTGACAGGGGGCTACGAGCAGTACTTC. Residues: CASSQDLTGGYEQYF.

The rearrangement links TRBV4-1 to TRBJ2-5; D uncertain. Germline V gene sequence: CDR1 MGHRA, CDR2 YSYEKL. V was shortened by 0 bases and J by 3 bases, with 17 bases between the two germline ends. This CDR3 region has 17 residues. The CDR3 spells CASSQEPGTDQEETQYF. DNA of the CDR3: TGCGCCAGCAGCCAAGAGCCAGGTACAGACCAGGAAGAGACCCAGTACTTC.

The rearrangement joins TRBV7-2 to TRBJ2-1; 7 nucleotides line up with TRBD2. The CDR3 has 15 residues. Germline CDR1 and CDR2: SGHTA and FQGNSA. The V segment lost 5 bases and the J segment 2 bases; nucleotides outside the gene matches: 6. The CDR3 loop reads CASSLASGTYNEQFF. Here the CDR3 DNA reads TGTGCCAGCAGCCTTGCTAGCGGAACCTACAATGAGCAGTTCTTC.

The genes are TRBV7-2 and TRBJ2-7; 8 bases agree with TRBD2. V was pared by 3 bases and J by 9 bases, with 13 bases of the junction left unmatched. Germline V lookup: CDR1 SGHTA, CDR2 FQGNSA. The CDR3 runs to 15 residues. The CDR3 bases are TGTGCCAGCAGCTTGAATAGCGGGACCCTCGGAGGGCAGTACTTC. It specifies CASSLNSGTLGGQYF.

The chain has TRBV5-1 and TRBJ2-3, with 7 bases identical to TRBD1. Germline CDR1 is SGHRS and CDR2 is YFSETQ. The CDR3 sequence is 16 residues long. V was clipped by 0 bases and J by 2 bases; unmatched bases: 6. The CDR3: CASSLVRGWDTDTQYF. In nucleotides, the CDR3 is TGCGCCAGCAGCTTGGTCAGGGGGTGGGACACAGATACGCAGTATTTT.

This clone was seen a handful of times. The chain has TRBV9 and TRBJ1-1, with D perhaps matching TRBD1 (6 bases). V lost 4 bases and J 3 bases, leaving 22 bases between the germline ends. The CDR3 is 17 amino acids. In germline, CDR1 is SGDLS, CDR2 YYNGEE. The CDR3 bases are TGTGCCAGCAGCCCACGACTGACAGGCGGGAGGGACACTGAAGCTTTCTTT. This encodes CASSPRLTGGRDTEAFF.

The chain couples TRBV11-2 to TRBJ2-5; 14 nucleotides align to TRBD2. CDR3 length equals 16 residues. Germline trimming cut 5 bases from V and 5 bases from J; bases unmatched to any gene: 7. Germline CDR1 SGHAT, CDR2 FQNNGV. The CDR3 nucleotides read TGTGCCAGCAGCACGTGGACTAGCGGGAGGAGTGAGACCCAGTACTTC. Its translation: CASSTWTSGRSETQYF.

The rearrangement links TRBV2 to TRBJ2-1; the D is unclear. V was trimmed by 4 bases and J by 4 bases, leaving 8 bases between them. Per the germline V gene, CDR1 is SNHLY and CDR2 is FYNNEI. This CDR3 is 13 amino acids long. The CDR3 region is CASSALAYNEQFF. The CDR3 region has the DNA TGTGCCAGCAGTGCTTTAGCATACAATGAGCAGTTCTTC. Full variable domain (rest looked up from reference TRBV2 and TRBJ2-1): EPEVTQTPSHQVTQMGQEVILRCVPISNHLYFYWYRQILGQKVEFLVSFYNNEISEKSEIFDDQFSVERPDGSNFTLKIRSTKLEDSAMYFCASSALAYNEQFFGPGTRLTVL.

The chain is built from TRBV28 and TRBJ2-2; 7 bases align to TRBD2. This CDR3 has 13 residues. The V and J ends lost 5 bases and 5 bases, in that order; junction bases with no gene match: 2. Germline lookup yields CDR1 MDHEN and CDR2 SYDVKM. The CDR3 protein is CASSLGGTGELFF. The CDR3, as DNA: TGTGCCAGCAGTCTCGGGGGGACCGGGGAGCTGTTTTTT.

The chain recombines TRBV27 with TRBJ1-1; TRBD1 is a possible D gene (6 bases). This CDR3 is 16 amino acids long. CDR1 is MNHEY, CDR2 SMNVEV, per germline (reference sequence). Deletions cut 0 bases from V and 1 base from J, with 12 bases between. The CDR3 DNA is TGTGCCAGCAGTTTATCTTTCGGGACACCGAACACTGAAGCTTTCTTT. Translating gives CASSLSFGTPNTEAFF.